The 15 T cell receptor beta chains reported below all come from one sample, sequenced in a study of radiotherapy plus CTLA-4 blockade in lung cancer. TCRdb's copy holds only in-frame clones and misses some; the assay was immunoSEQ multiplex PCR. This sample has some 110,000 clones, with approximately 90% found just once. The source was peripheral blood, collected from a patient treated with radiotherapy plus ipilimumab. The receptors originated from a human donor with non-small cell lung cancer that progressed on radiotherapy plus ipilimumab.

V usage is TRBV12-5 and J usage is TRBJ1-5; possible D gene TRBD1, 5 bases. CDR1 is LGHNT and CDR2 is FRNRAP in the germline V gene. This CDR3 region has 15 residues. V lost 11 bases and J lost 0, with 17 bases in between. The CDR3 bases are TGTGCTTCGCGGGGCAGTAGAGGTAGCAATCAGCCCCAGCATTTT. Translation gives CASRGSRGSNQPQHF. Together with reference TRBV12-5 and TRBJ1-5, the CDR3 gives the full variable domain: DARVTQTPRHKVTEMGQEVTMRCQPILGHNTVFWYRQTMMQGLELLAYFRNRAPLDDSGMPKDRFSAEMPDATLATLKIQPSEPRDSAVYFCASRGSRGSNQPQHFGDGTRLSIL.

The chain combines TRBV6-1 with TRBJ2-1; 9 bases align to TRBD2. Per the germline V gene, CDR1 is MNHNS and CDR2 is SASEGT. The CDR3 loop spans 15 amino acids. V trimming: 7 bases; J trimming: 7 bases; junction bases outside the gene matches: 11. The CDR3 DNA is TGTGCCAGCACATTTTTAGCGGGAGCGAGAAATGAGCAGTTCTTC. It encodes CASTFLAGARNEQFF.

This CDR3 reads CATSSPRGTSGESYNEQFF. Written as DNA, the CDR3 is TGTGCCACCAGCAGCCCCCGGGGGACTAGCGGGGAATCCTACAATGAGCAGTTCTTC. The J gene is TRBJ2-1, the V gene TRBV15; 13 nucleotides agree with TRBD2. Germline V gene data show CDR1 as LNHNV and CDR2 as YYDKDF (reference sequence). CDR3 size: 19 residues. V was pared by 3 bases and J by 1 base, with 9 bases of the junction left unmatched.

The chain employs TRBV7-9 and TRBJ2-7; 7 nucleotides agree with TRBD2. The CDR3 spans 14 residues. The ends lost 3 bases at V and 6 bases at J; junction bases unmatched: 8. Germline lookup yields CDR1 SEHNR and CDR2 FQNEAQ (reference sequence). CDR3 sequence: CASSLGEGSGEQYF. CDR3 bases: TGTGCCAGCAGCTTGGGGGAGGGCTCCGGCGAGCAGTACTTC.

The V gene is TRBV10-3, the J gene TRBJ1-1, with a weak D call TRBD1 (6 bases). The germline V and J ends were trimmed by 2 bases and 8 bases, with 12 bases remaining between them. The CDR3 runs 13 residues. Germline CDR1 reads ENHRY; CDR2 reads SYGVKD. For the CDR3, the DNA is TGTGCCATCAGTGAGACACAGGGTTCCGAAGCTTTCTTT. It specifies CAISETQGSEAFF.

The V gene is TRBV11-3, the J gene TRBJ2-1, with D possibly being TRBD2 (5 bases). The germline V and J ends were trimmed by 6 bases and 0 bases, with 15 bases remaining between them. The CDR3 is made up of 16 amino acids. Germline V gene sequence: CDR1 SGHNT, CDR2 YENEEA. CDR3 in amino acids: CASRGRGPTSYNEQFF. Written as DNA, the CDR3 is TGTGCCAGCAGGGGCAGAGGGCCTACCTCCTACAATGAGCAGTTCTTC. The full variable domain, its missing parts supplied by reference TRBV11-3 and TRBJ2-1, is EAGVVQSPRYKIIEKKQPVAFWCNPISGHNTLYWYLQNLGQGPELLIRYENEEAVDDSQLPKDRFSAERLKGVDSTLKIQPAELGDSAVYLCASRGRGPTSYNEQFFGPGTRLTVL.

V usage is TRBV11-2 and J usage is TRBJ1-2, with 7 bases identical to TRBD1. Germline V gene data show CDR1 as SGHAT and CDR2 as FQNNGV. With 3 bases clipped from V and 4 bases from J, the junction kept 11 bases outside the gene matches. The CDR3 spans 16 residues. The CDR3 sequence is CASSLSPPGTAYGYTF. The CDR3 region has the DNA TGTGCCAGCAGCTTGTCCCCCCCCGGGACAGCCTATGGCTACACCTTC.

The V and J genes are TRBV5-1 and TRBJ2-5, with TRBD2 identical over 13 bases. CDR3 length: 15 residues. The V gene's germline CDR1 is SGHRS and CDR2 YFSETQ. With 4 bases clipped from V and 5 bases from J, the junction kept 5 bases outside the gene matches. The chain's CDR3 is CASSEGLAGWETQYF. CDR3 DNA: TGCGCCAGCAGCGAGGGACTAGCGGGATGGGAGACCCAGTACTTC.

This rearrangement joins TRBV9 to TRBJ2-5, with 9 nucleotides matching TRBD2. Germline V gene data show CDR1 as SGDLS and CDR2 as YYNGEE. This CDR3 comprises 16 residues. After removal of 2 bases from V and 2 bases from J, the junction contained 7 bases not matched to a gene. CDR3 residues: CASSVSGSIGQETQYF. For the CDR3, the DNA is TGTGCCAGCAGCGTTAGCGGGAGTATAGGGCAAGAGACCCAGTACTTC.

CDR3 loop: CASSRTGTSGFSYNEQFF. The CDR3 DNA reads as TGTGCCAGCAGCAGAACGGGGACTAGCGGGTTCTCCTACAATGAGCAGTTCTTC. This chain connects TRBV5-8 to TRBJ2-1; 12 nucleotides line up with TRBD2. Germline CDR1 SGHTS, CDR2 YDEGEE. V gave up 4 bases and J gave up 0 bases; unmatched junction bases: 8. The CDR3 is 18 amino acids.

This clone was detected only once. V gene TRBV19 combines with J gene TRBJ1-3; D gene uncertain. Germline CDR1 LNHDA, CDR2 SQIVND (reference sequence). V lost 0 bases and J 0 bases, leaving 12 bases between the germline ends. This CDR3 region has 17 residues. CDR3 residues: CASSIDPPRSSGNTIYF. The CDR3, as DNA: TGTGCCAGTAGTATAGATCCCCCCAGGAGCTCTGGAAACACCATATATTTT.

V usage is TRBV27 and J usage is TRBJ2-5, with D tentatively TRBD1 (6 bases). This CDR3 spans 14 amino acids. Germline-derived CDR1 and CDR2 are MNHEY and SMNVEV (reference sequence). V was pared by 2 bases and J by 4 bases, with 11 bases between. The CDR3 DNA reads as TGTGCCAGCAGTTTAAGAGGGGGTTTAGAGACCCAGTACTTC. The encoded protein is CASSLRGGLETQYF.

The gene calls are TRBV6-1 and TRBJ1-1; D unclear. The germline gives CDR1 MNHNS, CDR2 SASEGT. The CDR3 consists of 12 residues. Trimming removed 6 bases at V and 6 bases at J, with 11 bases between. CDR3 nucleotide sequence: TGTGCCAGCAGGGCCCAGCTTGCTGAAGCTTTCTTT. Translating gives CASRAQLAEAFF.

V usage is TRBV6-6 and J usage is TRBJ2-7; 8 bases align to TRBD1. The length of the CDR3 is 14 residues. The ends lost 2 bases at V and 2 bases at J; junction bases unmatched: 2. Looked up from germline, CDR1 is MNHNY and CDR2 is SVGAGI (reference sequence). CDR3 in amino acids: CASSYRGQAYEQYF. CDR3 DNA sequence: TGTGCCAGCAGTTACCGGGGACAGGCCTACGAGCAGTACTTC.

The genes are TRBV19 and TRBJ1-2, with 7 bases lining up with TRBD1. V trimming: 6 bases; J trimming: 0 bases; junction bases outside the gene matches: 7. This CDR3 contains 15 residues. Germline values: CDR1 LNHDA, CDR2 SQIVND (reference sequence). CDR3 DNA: TGTGCCAGTAGCGTCGGGACAGATTCTAACTATGGCTACACCTTC. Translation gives CASSVGTDSNYGYTF. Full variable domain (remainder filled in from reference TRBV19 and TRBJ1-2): DGGITQSPKYLFRKEGQNVTLSCEQNLNHDAMYWYRQDPGQGLRLIYYSQIVNDFQKGDIAEGYSVSREKKESFPLTVTSAQKNPTAFYLCASSVGTDSNYGYTFGSGTRLTVV.